A single sample is the source of the 5 T cell receptor beta chains below, sequenced in a study of T-cell reconstitution after alpha-beta-depleted transplantation in children. Preparing the TCRbeta library involved the use of unique molecular identifiers. TCRdb re-analysed the PCR reads in MiXCR, keeping a single row per CDR3 protein. The sample contains about 540,000 distinct CDR3 sequences, 18% of which appear only once. The source was PBMCs from the stem cell graft donor, collected from the stem cell graft. The receptors were gathered from a human donor who donated a stem cell graft to a child with acute lymphoblastic leukemia.

This chain links TRBV12-3 or TRBV12-4 with TRBJ1-1; 7 nucleotides match TRBD1. Losses at the gene ends were 7 bases for V and 1 base for J; bases not matched to a gene: 15. This CDR3 has 17 amino acids. CDR3 sequence (DNA): TGTGCCAGCAACAGAAAACAGGGGAGGTTTAGGAACACTGAAGCTTTCTTT. This translates into CASNRKQGRFRNTEAFF.

This clonotype was detected only a few times. CDR3 sequence reads: CASSSSISDRAYNEQFF. In DNA form, the CDR3 reads TGTGCCAGCAGTTCTTCAATTTCGGACCGAGCCTACAATGAGCAGTTCTTC. The chain carries TRBV27 and TRBJ2-1; D is uncertain. Germline loops: CDR1 MNHEY, CDR2 SMNVEV (reference sequence). With 4 bases removed from V and 2 bases from J, the gap between germline ends came to 18 bases. The CDR3 covers 17 residues.

V usage is TRBV7-3 and J usage is TRBJ2-2; D is uncertain. Germline V gene lookup returns CDR1 SGHTA and CDR2 FQGTGA. Trimming stripped 5 bases from V and 4 bases from J, with 11 bases between. CDR3 length: 14 amino acids. The CDR3 protein is CASSVQSATGELFF. For the CDR3, the DNA is TGTGCCAGCAGCGTCCAGAGCGCCACCGGGGAGCTGTTTTTT. Supplemented by reference TRBV7-3 and TRBJ2-2, the full variable domain reads GAGVSQTPSNKVTEKGKYVELRCDPISGHTALYWYRQSLGQGPEFLIYFQGTGAADDSGLPNDRFFAVRPEGSVSTLKIQRTERGDSAVYLCASSVQSATGELFFGEGSRLTVL.

This rearrangement joins TRBV12-3 or TRBV12-4 to TRBJ2-1; 9 positions agree with TRBD2. The CDR3 is made up of 15 amino acids. After removal of 3 bases from V and 6 bases from J, the junction contained 6 bases not matched to a gene. CDR3 coding DNA: TGTGCCAGCAGTTTCGTCCTAGCGGGATCCAATGAGCAGTTCTTC. This sequence encodes CASSFVLAGSNEQFF.

CDR3 nucleotide sequence: TGTGCCAGCAGCGTAGCCCAGGCCGGAAACACCATATATTTT. Its protein product is CASSVAQAGNTIYF. V and J are TRBV9 and TRBJ1-3; D call uncertain. Germline-derived CDR1 and CDR2 are SGDLS and YYNGEE. This CDR3 spans 14 amino acids. V dropped 0 bases and J dropped 4 bases, with 8 bases sitting between them.